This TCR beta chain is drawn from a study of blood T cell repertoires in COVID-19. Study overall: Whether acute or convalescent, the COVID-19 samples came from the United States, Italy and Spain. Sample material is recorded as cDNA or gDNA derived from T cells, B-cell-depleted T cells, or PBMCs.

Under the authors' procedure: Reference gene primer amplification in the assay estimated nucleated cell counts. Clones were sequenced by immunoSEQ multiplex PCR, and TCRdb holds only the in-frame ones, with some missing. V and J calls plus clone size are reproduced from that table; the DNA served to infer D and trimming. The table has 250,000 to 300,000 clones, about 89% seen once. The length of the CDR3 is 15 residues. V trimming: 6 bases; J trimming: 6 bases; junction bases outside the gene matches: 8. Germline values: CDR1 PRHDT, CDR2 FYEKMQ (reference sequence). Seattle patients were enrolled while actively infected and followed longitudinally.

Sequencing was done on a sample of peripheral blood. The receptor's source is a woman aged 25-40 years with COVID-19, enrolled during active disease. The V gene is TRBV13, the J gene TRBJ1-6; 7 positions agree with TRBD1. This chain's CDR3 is CASRTNRGSNSPLHF. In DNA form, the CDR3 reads TGTGCCAGCAGGACTAACAGGGGCAGTAATTCACCCCTCCACTTT.